This T cell receptor beta chain was observed in a study of identical twins. In this sample, this clonotype turned up a few times. CDR1 SGHAT and CDR2 FQNNGV come from the germline V gene. CDR3 length: 16 amino acids. The ends lost 0 bases at V and 2 bases at J; junction bases unmatched: 5. TCRdb independently ran MiXCR on the 5' RACE reads; one entry per CDR3 protein. The sample carries 500,000 to 650,000 distinct CDR3 sequences, less than 9% recorded once. Separately, the same data were catalogued under a study of yellow fever vaccine responses in identical twins.

V usage is TRBV11-2 and J usage is TRBJ2-5, with 8 bases matching TRBD2. The clonotype was recovered from a woman aged 18-35 years in good health. Sample: PBMCs. CDR3 sequence: CASSLEPGLGQETQYF. CDR3 DNA: TGTGCCAGCAGCTTAGAACCGGGACTAGGGCAAGAGACCCAGTACTTC.